A single sample gave rise to the 27 T cell receptor beta chains below, sequenced in a study of T cell repertoires in cytomegalovirus infection. For these receptors, no antigen is known. TCRdb re-called the reads through MiXCR, storing one row per CDR3 protein. This sample carries fewer than 1,000,000 distinct CDR3 sequences, approximately 32% of them seen once, and the ten largest clones take about an eighth. The sequenced sample was cultured CD8+ T cells from PBMCs, obtained from culture after CMV antigen stimulation. The source of these receptors is a human donor in good health (CMV status not recorded). Some clones in this sample may be carry-over from other donors' samples.

A few counts support this clonotype. The chain joins TRBV7-9 to TRBJ2-1, with D perhaps TRBD2 (6 bases). The V end lost 5 bases, the J end lost 9 bases, and 23 bases lay between the germline ends. Germline-derived CDR1 and CDR2 are SEHNR and FQNEAQ (reference sequence). This CDR3 contains 16 residues. The CDR3: CASSPPGVGVQGEQFF. The CDR3 DNA reads TGTGCCAGCAGCCCCCCGGGGGTCGGGGTTCAGGGTGAGCAGTTCTTC.

V and J are TRBV5-1 and TRBJ2-7; the D is unclear. Germline lookup yields CDR1 SGHRS and CDR2 YFSETQ. The CDR3 sequence is 14 residues long. V was trimmed by 3 bases and J by 2 bases, leaving 12 bases between them. This chain's CDR3 is CASSSGREPYEQYF. In DNA, the CDR3 is TGCGCCAGCAGCTCGGGCCGAGAGCCCTACGAGCAGTACTTC.

The rearrangement joins TRBV5-5 to TRBJ1-1; TRBD1 aligns across 9 bases. CDR1 and CDR2 (germline): SGHKS, YYEKEE (reference sequence). The CDR3 is 14 amino acids. V trimming: 7 bases; J trimming: 7 bases; junction bases outside the gene matches: 11. CDR3 amino acids: CASGAGTGSLEAFF. CDR3 in DNA: TGTGCCAGCGGAGCCGGGACAGGGAGCCTTGAAGCTTTCTTT.

The table lists this clonotype with a few counts. The chain links TRBV20-1 to TRBJ2-1; the D gene is possibly TRBD1 (6 bases). Trimming took 3 bases from V and 7 from J, leaving 13 bases between them. CDR1 and CDR2 from the germline V gene are DFQATT and SNEGSKA (reference sequence). The CDR3 covers 13 residues. The CDR3 is CSASGGSWNEQFF. The CDR3 coding sequence is TGCAGTGCTAGTGGGGGCTCGTGGAATGAGCAGTTCTTC.

This sequence joins TRBV4-1 and TRBJ2-3; D not resolved. CDR3 length: 16 amino acids. From germline, CDR1 is MGHRA and CDR2 YSYEKL. The V gene lost 1 base and the J gene lost 3 bases, with 14 bases spanning the gap. CDR3 coding DNA: TGCGCCAGCAGCCAAGCGGCAGGTGGGTGGACAGATACGCAGTATTTT. Residues: CASSQAAGGWTDTQYF.

This clonotype occurred once. The chain is built from TRBV19 and TRBJ2-3; D call uncertain. With 3 bases removed from V and 6 bases from J, the gap between germline ends came to 10 bases. The germline gives CDR1 LNHDA, CDR2 SQIVND (reference sequence). The CDR3 runs 13 residues. The CDR3 reads CASSMGKLDTQYF. The CDR3 DNA reads as TGTGCCAGTAGTATGGGAAAGCTGGATACGCAGTATTTT.

This clonotype was detected many times. The rearrangement joins TRBV2 to TRBJ1-2; weak D call: TRBD1 (5 bases). Germline CDR1 and CDR2: SNHLY and FYNNEI. The CDR3 covers 12 residues. V lost 11 bases to trimming and J lost 6 bases, with 16 bases between them. The CDR3 loop reads CASDSRGNGYTF. CDR3 nucleotides: TGTGCCTCCGACAGCAGAGGGAATGGCTACACCTTC.

This clonotype was counted ten times or more. The chain joins TRBV7-6 to TRBJ2-7; D is uncertain. Trimming took off 5 bases at V and 5 bases at J, with 10 bases between the two ends. This CDR3 comprises 12 residues. CDR1 and CDR2 (germline): SGHVS, FNYEAQ. CDR3 nucleotide sequence: TGTGCCAGCAGCCCCGAATGGGACGAGCAGTACTTC. This encodes CASSPEWDEQYF.

The chain links TRBV19 to TRBJ2-1; D perhaps matches TRBD1 (5 bases). This CDR3 comprises 15 residues. Germline loops: CDR1 LNHDA, CDR2 SQIVND (reference sequence). The V gene lost 3 bases and the J gene lost 0 bases, with 9 bases spanning the gap. The CDR3 loop reads CASSISDISYNEQFF. In DNA form, the CDR3 reads TGTGCCAGTAGTATTTCGGACATCTCCTACAATGAGCAGTTCTTC.

The rearrangement joins TRBV27 to TRBJ2-5; no reliable D call. Trimming stripped 5 bases from V and 1 base from J, with 14 bases between. This CDR3 comprises 15 residues. Per the germline V gene, CDR1 is MNHEY and CDR2 is SMNVEV (reference sequence). The CDR3 nucleotides read TGTGCCAGCAGTCTTCCAGGAAACCTCCAAGAGACCCAGTACTTC. Translated, it gives CASSLPGNLQETQYF.

This clonotype was seen only a few times. The chain recombines TRBV12-3 or TRBV12-4 with TRBJ2-5; 11 bases are a match to TRBD2. V lost 5 bases, J lost 1 base, and 6 bases stayed unmatched. The CDR3 is 16 amino acids. Here the CDR3 DNA reads TGTGCCAGCAGTGACCCTAGCGGGGGGCCCCAAGAGACCCAGTACTTC. Translated, it gives CASSDPSGGPQETQYF.

The CDR3 protein is CSVAGGSDTQYF. Written as DNA, the CDR3 is TGCAGTGTAGCTGGGGGCTCAGATACGCAGTATTTT. The rearrangement links TRBV20-1 to TRBJ2-3, with D perhaps matching TRBD1 (6 bases). The CDR3 length is 12 residues. The germline V and J ends were trimmed by 7 bases and 4 bases, with 12 bases remaining between them. In germline, CDR1 is DFQATT, CDR2 SNEGSKA (reference sequence).

Here the CDR3 reads CASSEVLGTVEETQYF. The CDR3 DNA reads as TGTGCCAGCAGTGAAGTTCTCGGGACAGTGGAAGAGACCCAGTACTTC. The chain carries TRBV6-1 and TRBJ2-5, with 7 bases fitting TRBD1. The CDR3 has 16 amino acids. With 1 base clipped from V and 3 bases from J, the junction kept 8 bases outside the gene matches. Germline lookup yields CDR1 MNHNS and CDR2 SASEGT.

The V call is TRBV6-6, the J call TRBJ1-6, with a possible D match to TRBD1 (6 bases). There are 18 residues in the CDR3. Germline values: CDR1 MNHNY, CDR2 SVGAGI (reference sequence). Trimming stripped 8 bases from V and 5 bases from J, with 25 bases between. This CDR3 is CASHPHVGQSANNSPLHF. CDR3 DNA sequence: TGTGCCAGCCACCCCCATGTCGGACAGAGCGCAAATAATTCACCCCTCCACTTT.

The V call is TRBV4-3, the J call TRBJ2-1; 7 bases match TRBD1. The CDR3 extends over 19 amino acids. Germline assignment: CDR1 LGHNA and CDR2 YSLEER. Trimming took 1 base from V and 3 from J; bases not matched to a gene: 15. CDR3 protein: CASSQVQGLPRSVYNEQFF. The CDR3 bases are TGCGCCAGCAGCCAAGTACAGGGGCTCCCCCGGTCGGTCTACAATGAGCAGTTCTTC.

This clonotype was seen many times. V usage is TRBV12-3 or TRBV12-4 and J usage is TRBJ2-3; D assignment may be TRBD1 or TRBD2 (5 bases each). V dropped 6 bases and J dropped 4 bases, with 14 bases sitting between them. CDR3 length: 14 amino acids. In nucleotides, the CDR3 is TGTGCCAGCAGGTCCTCCGAGGGACCAGATACGCAGTATTTT. Translated, it gives CASRSSEGPDTQYF.

This chain joins TRBV10-3 and TRBJ2-2, with 13 positions matching TRBD2. The CDR3 contains 16 residues. The ends lost 3 bases at V and 5 bases at J; junction bases unmatched: 3. Germline V gene lookup returns CDR1 ENHRY and CDR2 SYGVKD. As DNA, the CDR3 is TGTGCCATCAGTGAACCGACTAGCGGGGGGACCGGGGAGCTGTTTTTT. This gives the protein CAISEPTSGGTGELFF.

Remarks on this clonotype: At one end, the junction sequence differs from germline, possibly due to a read error. The chain combines TRBV7-6 with TRBJ2-5; TRBD2 aligns across 8 bases. CDR1 and CDR2 (germline): SGHVS, FNYEAQ. CDR3 length equals 15 residues. CDR3: CASSLLSGAKDTQYF. The CDR3 DNA is TGTGCCAGCAGCTTGCTTAGCGGGGCCAAAGACACCCAGTACTTC.

The chain has TRBV18 and TRBJ2-3, with 7 nucleotides matching TRBD1. This CDR3 is built from 16 residues. The trim removed 3 bases at V and 2 bases at J, leaving 8 bases unmatched. Germline values: CDR1 KGHSH, CDR2 LQKENI. CDR3 DNA: TGTGCCAGCTCACCCTGGGACAGAACTAACACAGATACGCAGTATTTT. Amino acids: CASSPWDRTNTDTQYF.

This clonotype was counted only a few times. V gene TRBV6-2 or TRBV6-3 combines with J gene TRBJ2-3; 12 bases are a match to TRBD2. V was clipped by 3 bases and J by 0 bases; unmatched bases: 7. CDR3 length equals 18 residues. The V gene's germline CDR1 is MNHEY and CDR2 SVGEGT. This chain's CDR3 is CASSYSRLAGASTDTQYF. The CDR3, as DNA: TGTGCCAGCAGTTATTCCAGACTAGCGGGAGCTAGCACAGATACGCAGTATTTT.

There are many counts of this clonotype. CDR3 bases: TGTGCCAGCAGCGACACAGGGACAGCCGGGGAGCTGTTTTTT. The encoded protein is CASSDTGTAGELFF. The chain employs TRBV7-9 and TRBJ2-2, with TRBD1 matching 7 bases. Germline CDR1 is SEHNR and CDR2 is FQNEAQ (reference sequence). There are 14 residues in the CDR3. The J segment lost 6 bases and the V segment lost 5 bases, leaving 6 bases of the junction unmatched.

A note on this clonotype: An end of the junction differs from the germline gene, which may be a read error. The chain uses TRBV7-3 and TRBJ2-5, with 13 bases aligning to TRBD2. The CDR3 runs to 15 residues. CDR1 SGHTA and CDR2 FQGTGA come from the germline V gene. The CDR3 loop reads CVSSQTSGGLETQYF. CDR3 bases: TGTGTCAGCAGTCAGACTAGCGGGGGGCTGGAGACCCAGTACTTC. The full variable domain, completed using reference TRBV7-3 and TRBJ2-5, is GAGVSQTPSNKVTEKGKYVELRCDPISGHTALYWYRQSLGQGPEFLIYFQGTGAADDSGLPNDRFFAVRPEGSVSTLKIQRTERGDSAVYLCVSSQTSGGLETQYFGPGTRLLVL.

The chain carries TRBV27 and TRBJ2-5; 7 nucleotides line up with TRBD2. The CDR3 is 16 residues long. CDR1 is MNHEY and CDR2 is SMNVEV in the germline V gene (reference sequence). V lost 4 bases and J lost 1; bases outside the gene matches: 9. The CDR3 DNA sequence: TGTGCCAGCAGTTCCCGAAGGGCGGGGGTCCAAGAGACCCAGTACTTC. Translation gives CASSSRRAGVQETQYF.

This chain joins TRBV11-1 and TRBJ2-7, with TRBD1 matching over 8 bases. J was trimmed by 1 base and V by 3 bases; bases with no gene match: 5. Per germline, CDR1 SGHAT and CDR2 FQDESV (reference sequence). This CDR3 is 15 amino acids long. CDR3 amino acids: CASSLRTGTSYEQYF. CDR3 sequence (DNA): TGTGCCAGCAGCTTGCGGACAGGGACATCCTACGAGCAGTACTTC.

The J gene is TRBJ1-2, the V gene TRBV19, with a tentative D call TRBD1 (5 bases). The germline CDR1 and CDR2 sequences are LNHDA and SQIVND (reference sequence). The CDR3 spans 12 residues. V lost 8 bases, J lost 7 bases, and 14 bases lay in between. CDR3 nucleotides: TGTGCCAGTGAAGAGGGGCGAAGTGGCTACACCTTC. It encodes CASEEGRSGYTF.

The chain has TRBV28 and TRBJ1-2; 9 nucleotides line up with TRBD1. There are 14 residues in the CDR3. V gave up 6 bases and J gave up 7 bases; unmatched junction bases: 9. CDR1 MDHEN and CDR2 SYDVKM come from the germline V gene. In DNA form, the CDR3 reads TGTGCCAGCAGAGCAACAGGGGGCGCGTCTGGCTACACCTTC. Protein sequence: CASRATGGASGYTF.

This chain connects TRBV28 to TRBJ1-6, with D possibly being TRBD1 (6 bases). CDR3 length: 15 residues. The germline CDR1 and CDR2 sequences are MDHEN and SYDVKM. V lost 6 bases to trimming and J lost 5 bases, with 14 bases between them. The CDR3 DNA follows: TGTGCCAGCAGCTGGGGGGCAATTAATAATTCACCCCTCCACTTT. This gives the protein CASSWGAINNSPLHF.